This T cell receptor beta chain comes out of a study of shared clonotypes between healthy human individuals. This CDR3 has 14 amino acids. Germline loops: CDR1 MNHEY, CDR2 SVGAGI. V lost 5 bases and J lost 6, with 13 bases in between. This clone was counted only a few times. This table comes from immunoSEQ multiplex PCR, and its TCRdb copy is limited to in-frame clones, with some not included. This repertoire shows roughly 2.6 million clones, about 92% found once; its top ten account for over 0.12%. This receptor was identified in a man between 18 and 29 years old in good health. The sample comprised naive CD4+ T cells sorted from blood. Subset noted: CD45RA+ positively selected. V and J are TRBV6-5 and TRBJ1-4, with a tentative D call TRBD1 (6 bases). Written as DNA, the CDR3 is TGTGCCAGCAGTACAGGGTTTTCGGATGAAAAACTGTTTTTT. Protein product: CASSTGFSDEKLFF.